The rows below give T cell receptor beta chains drawn from one sample of a study of T cell responses to AZD1222 COVID-19 vaccine. Measured with immunoSEQ multiplex PCR; TCRdb has only the in-frame clones, and not every one. The data show 120,000 or so clones, more than 75% seen once. The starting material was peripheral blood, obtained on day 0 of AZD1222 vaccination. Receptor source: an adult in good health. Both conserved end residues are part of each CDR3. D genes are given only for firm matches. The size of a clone is reported for some rows only, either as once, few or many, or as a class for expanded clones.

-	TRBV7-2	TRBJ2-1	-	CASSRLVSSYNEQFF	TGTGCCAGCAGCCGGCTCGTTAGCTCCTACAATGAGCAGTTCTTC
TRBD2	TRBV15	TRBJ2-5	-	CATSRELGGAETQYF	TGTGCCACCAGCAGAGAACTCGGGGGGGCGGAGACCCAGTACTTC
-	TRBV12-5	TRBJ1-1	-	CASGTGNTEAFF	TGTGCTAGTGGCACAGGGAACACTGAAGCTTTCTTT
-	TRBV7-9	TRBJ2-1	-	CASSYSRTIEQFF	TGTGCCAGCAGCTATTCACGAACTATAGAGCAGTTCTTC
-	TRBV7-9	TRBJ2-7	-	CASSLTSYEQYF	TGTGCCAGCAGCTTAACTAGCTACGAGCAGTACTTC
-	TRBV18	TRBJ2-1	-	CASSPDQTLPGVDEQFF	TGTGCCAGCTCACCCGACCAGACATTACCGGGGGTTGATGAGCAGTTCTTC
TRBD2	TRBV7-2	TRBJ2-7	-	CASSLGGTSGYEQYF	TGTGCCAGCAGCTTAGGTGGGACTAGCGGCTACGAGCAGTACTTC
-	TRBV6-1	TRBJ1-4	-	CASSQGYISTNEKLFF	TGTGCCAGCAGTCAAGGTTATATAAGTACTAATGAAAAACTGTTTTTT
-	TRBV7-3	TRBJ2-2	few	CASSTIGTGNTGELFF	TGTGCCAGCAGCACTATCGGGACTGGGAACACCGGGGAGCTGTTTTTT
TRBD2	TRBV3-1/TRBV3-2	TRBJ2-1	-	CASSQGLAGGQVEKTYNEQFF	TGTGCCAGCAGCCAAGGGCTAGCGGGGGGGCAAGTAGAGAAGACCTACAATGAGCAGTTCTTC
TRBD2	TRBV7-8	TRBJ2-1	-	CASSRAVAGVYNEQFF	TGTGCCAGCAGCCGAGCGGTAGCGGGAGTCTACAATGAGCAGTTCTTC
-	TRBV5-4	TRBJ1-5	-	CASSLWGRGEPGQPQHF	TGTGCCAGCAGCTTGTGGGGGCGGGGGGAGCCGGGTCAGCCCCAGCATTTT
-	TRBV6-5	TRBJ1-1	once	CASSVGGYRDTEAFF	TGTGCCAGCAGCGTCGGGGGATACAGGGACACTGAAGCTTTCTTT
TRBD1	TRBV6-5	TRBJ2-7	-	CASSYSTGSSYEQYF	TGTGCCAGCAGTTACTCGACAGGGAGCTCCTACGAGCAGTACTTC
TRBD2	TRBV5-1	TRBJ2-2	-	CASRIAGGLTGELFF	TGCGCCAGCAGGATAGCGGGGGGCCTCACCGGGGAGCTGTTTTTT
-	TRBV20-1	TRBJ2-3	-	CSARTDTQYF	TGCAGTGCTAGGACAGATACGCAGTATTTT
-	TRBV7-2	TRBJ2-7	once	CASSLVGGIGNEQYF	TGTGCCAGCAGCCTCGTAGGGGGGATTGGAAACGAGCAGTACTTC
-	TRBV5-1	TRBJ1-1	-	CASSFVQGETEAFF	TGCGCCAGCAGCTTTGTACAGGGAGAGACTGAAGCTTTCTTT
-	TRBV11-2	TRBJ1-1	-	CASSFSGGWSTEAFF	TGTGCCAGCAGCTTTTCCGGGGGCTGGAGCACTGAAGCTTTCTTT
TRBD2	TRBV7-9	TRBJ2-7	-	CASSLRASGAAYEQYF	TGTGCCAGCAGCTTACGGGCTAGCGGGGCTGCCTACGAGCAGTACTTC
-	TRBV7-9	TRBJ2-2	-	CASSPQATGELFF	TGTGCCAGCAGCCCACAGGCCACCGGGGAGCTGTTTTTT
-	TRBV28	TRBJ1-5	-	CASRSPGLGNQPQHF	TGTGCCAGCAGATCACCGGGACTGGGCAATCAGCCCCAGCATTTT
-	TRBV28	TRBJ1-1	-	CASSKGASTEAFF	TGTGCCAGCAGCAAAGGGGCGAGTACTGAAGCTTTCTTT
-	TRBV29-1	TRBJ2-5	-	CSVRLSSAQYF	TGCAGCGTTAGATTGTCGAGCGCCCAGTACTTC
-	TRBV28	TRBJ1-4	once	CASSLPPGGTAREKLFF	TGTGCCAGCAGTTTACCCCCCGGGGGAACTGCTCGGGAAAAACTGTTTTTT
-	TRBV7-9	TRBJ2-6	-	CASSLGQGSGANVLTF	TGTGCCAGCAGCTTGGGTCAGGGTTCTGGGGCCAACGTCCTGACTTTC